These 15 T cell receptor beta chains were all obtained from the same sample, sequenced in a study of blood T cell repertoires in COVID-19. This table comes from immunoSEQ multiplex PCR, and its TCRdb copy is limited to in-frame clones, with some not included. Found here are around 160,000 clones, just over 90% of them singletons; the top ten hold around 2%. The sequenced sample consisted of peripheral blood. The receptors derive from a woman in her sixties with COVID-19, enrolled during active disease.

The rearrangement uses TRBV29-1 and TRBJ2-4; 9 bases line up with TRBD2. This CDR3 has 14 amino acids. Germline assignment: CDR1 SQVTM and CDR2 ANQGSEA. V shed 6 bases and J 8 bases; nucleotides not matched to a gene: 11. CDR3: CSVKSGGSGHIQYF. For the CDR3, the DNA is TGCAGCGTCAAAAGCGGGGGGTCAGGCCACATTCAGTACTTC.

J is TRBJ1-5 and V is TRBV7-2, with 8 bases aligning to TRBD1. The germline CDR1 and CDR2 sequences are SGHTA and FQGNSA. CDR3 length equals 15 residues. Trimming cost V 6 bases and J 5 bases; bases outside gene matches: 9. CDR3 nucleotides: TGTGCCAGCAGTCTCGGACAGGGAGTATATCAGCCCCAGCATTTT. Protein sequence: CASSLGQGVYQPQHF.

The rearrangement uses TRBV5-4 and TRBJ1-5, with D possibly TRBD1 on 6 matching bases. V gave up 0 bases and J gave up 5 bases, with 9 bases separating them. This CDR3 has 14 amino acids. Germline lookup yields CDR1 SGHNT and CDR2 YYREEE (reference sequence). The CDR3 DNA sequence: TGTGCCAGCAGCTTGGGGGGGCGCGATCAGCCCCAGCATTTT. Encoded protein: CASSLGGRDQPQHF.

The CDR3 DNA sequence: TGTGCCAGCAGCCCACAGTATAGCAATCAGCCCCAGCATTTT. It encodes CASSPQYSNQPQHF. The rearrangement links TRBV27 to TRBJ1-5, with D unclear. Trimming pared 6 bases from V and 0 bases from J, leaving 9 bases between. The germline CDR1 and CDR2 sequences are MNHEY and SMNVEV (reference sequence). The CDR3 spans 14 residues.

This clone was counted a single time. The gene calls are TRBV7-9 and TRBJ1-1; no definite D call. Germline V gene sequence: CDR1 SEHNR, CDR2 FQNEAQ (reference sequence). V lost 3 bases, J lost 4 bases, and 6 bases lay in between. The CDR3 length is 12 residues. CDR3 DNA sequence: TGTGCCAGCAGCTTCTCGAGCACTGAAGCTTTCTTT. Its translation: CASSFSSTEAFF.

The chain recombines TRBV18 with TRBJ1-1; TRBD1 matches at 10 bases. This CDR3 comprises 17 residues. Germline V gene data show CDR1 as KGHSH and CDR2 as LQKENI. J was trimmed by 0 bases and V by 3 bases; bases with no gene match: 7. CDR3 amino acids: CASSPLGQGLMNTEAFF. The CDR3 nucleotides are TGTGCCAGCTCACCTTTGGGACAGGGGTTAATGAACACTGAAGCTTTCTTT.

This clone appeared a single time. The rearrangement joins TRBV5-1 to TRBJ1-1; D is uncertain. The CDR3 spans 13 residues. Trimming removed 2 bases from V and 6 bases from J, with 11 bases in between. CDR1 and CDR2 (germline): SGHRS, YFSETQ. The CDR3 DNA is TGCGCCAGCAGCTTAGAAATGGCCCCTGAAGCTTTCTTT. Protein product: CASSLEMAPEAFF.

The chain is built from TRBV23-1 and TRBJ2-7, with D possibly being TRBD1 (5 bases). TRBV23-1 qualifies as an ORF whose function is uncertain. Trimming removed 6 bases from V and 3 bases from J, with 21 bases in between. This CDR3 has 16 amino acids. The CDR3 coding sequence is TGCGCCAGCAGCCCAAAGGGTCGGTGCAGGGACTACGAGCAGTACTTC. Its translation: CASSPKGRCRDYEQYF.

The CDR3 DNA is TGTGCCAGCTCACCACCATCAAGGGGCGCGGACTATGGCTACACCTTC. The encoded protein is CASSPPSRGADYGYTF. J is TRBJ1-2 and V is TRBV18, with D maybe TRBD1 (5 bases). Looked up from germline, CDR1 is KGHSH and CDR2 is LQKENI. The CDR3 length is 16 residues. Between the trimmed V and J ends, which lost 0 bases and 3 bases, there was a span of 14 bases.

The chain couples TRBV6-5 to TRBJ1-1; a weak D match, TRBD1 (6 bases). Germline V gene data show CDR1 as MNHEY and CDR2 as SVGAGI. V was shortened by 2 bases and J by 3 bases, with 7 bases between the two germline ends. The CDR3 has 13 amino acids. The CDR3 loop is CASSYEGDTEAFF. The CDR3 region has the DNA TGTGCCAGCAGTTACGAGGGGGACACTGAAGCTTTCTTT.

Only one count was recorded for this clone. The chain recombines TRBV15 with TRBJ1-2, with TRBD1 matching over 8 bases. This CDR3 contains 15 residues. With 0 bases clipped from V and 5 bases from J, the junction kept 5 bases outside the gene matches. The germline V gene has CDR1 LNHNV and CDR2 YYDKDF (reference sequence). The CDR3 nucleotides are TGTGCCACCAGCAGAGATAGGGACAGGATTTATGGCTACACCTTC. This codes for CATSRDRDRIYGYTF.

This chain joins TRBV9 and TRBJ2-2, with a weak D call TRBD1 (5 bases). This CDR3 has 14 residues. Germline loops: CDR1 SGDLS, CDR2 YYNGEE. V lost 2 bases, J lost 4 bases, and 9 bases lay in between. CDR3 protein: CASSVTEPTGELFF. CDR3 nucleotides: TGTGCCAGCAGCGTGACAGAACCCACCGGGGAGCTGTTTTTT.

The rearrangement uses TRBV7-8 and TRBJ1-6; tentatively, D is TRBD1 (5 bases). The CDR3 loop spans 14 amino acids. The V end was cut by 5 bases, the J end by 10 bases, with 15 bases between. Germline loops: CDR1 SGHVS, CDR2 FQNEAQ. The CDR3 DNA is TGTGCCAGCAGCCCTACCAAGGGGAACTCACCCCTCCACTTT. This sequence encodes CASSPTKGNSPLHF. The full variable domain, rest sourced from reference TRBV7-8 and TRBJ1-6, is GAGVSQSPRYKVAKRGQDVALRCDPISGHVSLFWYQQALGQGPEFLTYFQNEAQLDKSGLPSDRFFAERPEGSVSTLKIQRTQQEDSAVYLCASSPTKGNSPLHFGNGTRLTVT.

The chain recombines TRBV11-2 with TRBJ2-3; D may be TRBD1 (5 bases). V lost 5 bases, J lost 7 bases, and 10 bases lay in between. The length of the CDR3 is 12 residues. The V gene's germline CDR1 is SGHAT and CDR2 FQNNGV. CDR3 loop: CASSGAGYTQYF. In nucleotides, the CDR3 is TGTGCCAGCAGCGGGGCTGGATATACGCAGTATTTT.

This chain joins TRBV3-1 (or the pseudogene TRBV3-2) and TRBJ1-3; D gene ambiguous. CDR1 is LGHDT and CDR2 is YNNKEL in the germline V gene (reference sequence). V gave up 3 bases and J gave up 8 bases, with 14 bases separating them. This CDR3 contains 14 residues. CDR3 coding DNA: TGTGCCAGCAGCCATTTCAGTGAAATTGACACCATATATTTT. It codes for CASSHFSEIDTIYF.